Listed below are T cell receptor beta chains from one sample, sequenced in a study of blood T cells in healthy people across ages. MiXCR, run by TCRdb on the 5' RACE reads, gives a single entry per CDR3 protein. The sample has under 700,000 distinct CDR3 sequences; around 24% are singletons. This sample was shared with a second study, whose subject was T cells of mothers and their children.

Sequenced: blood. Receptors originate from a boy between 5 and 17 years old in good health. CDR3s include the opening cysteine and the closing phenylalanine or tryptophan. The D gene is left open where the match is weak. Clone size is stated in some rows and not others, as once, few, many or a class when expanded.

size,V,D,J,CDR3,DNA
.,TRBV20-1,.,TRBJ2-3,CSAWTLKGNTDTQYF,TGCAGTGCTTGGACCCTCAAGGGGAACACAGATACGCAGTATTTT
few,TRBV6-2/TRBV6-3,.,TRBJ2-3,CASRIAAQGYTQYF,TGTGCCAGCAGGATAGCTGCGCAGGGGTATACGCAGTATTTT
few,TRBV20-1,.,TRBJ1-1,CSAPRGSNTEAFF,TGCAGTGCCCCACGGGGGTCGAACACTGAAGCTTTCTTT
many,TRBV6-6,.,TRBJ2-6,CASSYFNKGAGANVLTF,TGTGCCAGCAGTTACTTCAACAAGGGGGCTGGGGCCAACGTCCTGACTTTC
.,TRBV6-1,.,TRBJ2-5,CASSTLLAGDPRGETQYF,TGTGCCAGCAGCACCCTTTTGGCGGGCGATCCCCGGGGAGAGACCCAGTACTTC
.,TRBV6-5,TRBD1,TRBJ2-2,CASSPQGTFAGELFF,TGTGCCAGCAGTCCACAGGGGACATTCGCCGGGGAGCTGTTTTTT
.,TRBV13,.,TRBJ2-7,CASSGSAHEQYF,TGTGCCAGCAGCGGCAGCGCCCACGAGCAGTACTTC
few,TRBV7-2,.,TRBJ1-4,CASSRGGDINEKLFF,TGTGCCAGCAGCCGGGGGGGCGATATTAATGAAAAACTGTTTTTT
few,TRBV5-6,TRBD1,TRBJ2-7,CASSAAARDRRTYEQYF,TGTGCCAGCAGCGCGGCCGCCCGGGACAGGAGAACCTACGAGCAGTACTTC
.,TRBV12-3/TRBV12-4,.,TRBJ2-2,CASGGVGGGGTGELFF,TGTGCCAGCGGGGGTGTTGGGGGCGGTGGAACCGGGGAGCTGTTTTTT
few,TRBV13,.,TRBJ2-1,CASSFARGVEVNEQFF,TGTGCCAGCAGCTTTGCGCGGGGAGTAGAGGTTAATGAGCAGTTCTTC
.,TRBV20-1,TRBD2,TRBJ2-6,CSARVGGRTGANVLTF,TGCAGTGCTAGAGTCGGCGGGAGAACTGGGGCCAACGTCCTGACTTTC
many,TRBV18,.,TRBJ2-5,CASSPDSQETQYF,TGTGCTAGCAGCCCGGACAGCCAAGAGACCCAGTACTTC
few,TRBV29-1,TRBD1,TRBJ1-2,CSVERQGAYYGYTF,TGCAGCGTTGAAAGGCAGGGGGCCTACTATGGCTACACCTTC
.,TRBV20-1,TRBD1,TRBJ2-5,CSAEPPTGEETQYF,TGCAGTGCTGAACCACCGACAGGGGAAGAGACCCAGTACTTC
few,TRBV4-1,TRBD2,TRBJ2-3,CASSRRPGLDDTDTQYF,TGCGCCAGCAGCCGAAGGCCGGGACTAGACGACACAGATACGCAGTATTTT
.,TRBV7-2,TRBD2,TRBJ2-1,CASTGLAGLNEQFF,TGTGCCAGCACGGGACTAGCGGGGCTCAATGAGCAGTTCTTC